A selection of T cell receptor beta chains follows, all from one sample in a study of blood T cell repertoires in COVID-19. The protocol was immunoSEQ multiplex PCR, while the TCRdb copy is restricted to in-frame clones and leaves out a portion. This sample carries over 400,000 clones, 80% to 90% of them seen once, and the ten largest clones take roughly 8%. Sequences were obtained from PBMCs or T cells enriched from blood (not recorded which). The receptors come from a woman aged 60-75 years who had recovered from COVID-19. CDR3s include the opening cysteine and the closing phenylalanine or tryptophan. A D gene is named only where the DNA matches it firmly. Only some rows state a clone size, as once, few, many or a class for expanded clones.

TRBV7-6	TRBJ2-5	NA	NA	CASSLTSRQETQYF	TGTGCCAGCAGCTTGACTAGTCGTCAAGAGACCCAGTACTTC
TRBV19	TRBJ1-2	TRBD1	NA	CASSDRANYGYTF	TGTGCCAGTAGCGACAGGGCTAACTATGGCTACACCTTC
TRBV12-3/TRBV12-4	TRBJ1-5	NA	NA	CASTRTKNLPQHF	TGTGCCAGCACCCGAACAAAGAATCTTCCCCAGCATTTT
TRBV10-3	TRBJ2-3	TRBD1	NA	CAITGGGPTDTQYF	TGTGCCATCACAGGGGGTGGCCCCACAGATACGCAGTATTTT
TRBV5-1	TRBJ2-2	TRBD2	NA	CASSLAVSGTGELFF	TGCGCCAGCAGCTTGGCTGTTAGCGGGACCGGGGAGCTGTTTTTT
TRBV5-6	TRBJ1-3	NA	NA	CASSSRGRGSGNTIYF	TGTGCCAGCAGCTCTCGAGGACGGGGCTCTGGAAACACCATATATTTT
TRBV15	TRBJ1-1	NA	NA	CATSRDVGDLNTEAFF	TGTGCCACCAGCAGAGATGTCGGAGATCTGAACACTGAAGCTTTCTTT
TRBV29-1	TRBJ1-1	NA	NA	CSVVGQVLNTEAFF	TGCAGCGTTGTGGGGCAGGTCCTGAACACTGAAGCTTTCTTT
TRBV5-1	TRBJ1-1	NA	NA	CASSFRRMNTEAFF	TGCGCCAGCAGCTTTAGGCGGATGAACACTGAAGCTTTCTTT
TRBV6-4	TRBJ2-1	TRBD2	NA	CASSGVAGSNEQFF	TGTGCCAGCAGTGGGGTAGCGGGGAGCAATGAGCAGTTCTTC
TRBV6-5	TRBJ2-1	TRBD1	NA	CASSYPGTGTKEQFF	TGTGCCAGCAGTTACCCCGGGACAGGGACGAAAGAGCAGTTCTTC
TRBV27	TRBJ1-5	TRBD1	NA	CASRGQGAISNQPQHF	TGTGCCAGCAGAGGACAGGGGGCGATAAGCAATCAGCCCCAGCATTTT
TRBV4-1	TRBJ1-5	TRBD1	few	CASSLFTGTGSQPQHF	TGCGCCAGCAGCTTGTTTACCGGGACAGGGAGCCAGCCCCAGCATTTT
TRBV28	TRBJ2-5	TRBD1	NA	CASSLGQGGETQYF	TGTGCCAGCAGCCTGGGACAGGGGGGGGAGACCCAGTACTTC
TRBV11-2	TRBJ1-1	TRBD1	NA	CASSFSGTGETEAFF	TGTGCCAGCAGCTTTTCAGGGACAGGGGAAACTGAAGCTTTCTTT
TRBV13	TRBJ1-1	NA	NA	CASSFGQGSKSFF	NA
TRBV27	TRBJ1-1	NA	NA	CASSFRTGLEAFF	TGTGCCAGCAGTTTCAGAACAGGGTTGGAAGCTTTCTTT